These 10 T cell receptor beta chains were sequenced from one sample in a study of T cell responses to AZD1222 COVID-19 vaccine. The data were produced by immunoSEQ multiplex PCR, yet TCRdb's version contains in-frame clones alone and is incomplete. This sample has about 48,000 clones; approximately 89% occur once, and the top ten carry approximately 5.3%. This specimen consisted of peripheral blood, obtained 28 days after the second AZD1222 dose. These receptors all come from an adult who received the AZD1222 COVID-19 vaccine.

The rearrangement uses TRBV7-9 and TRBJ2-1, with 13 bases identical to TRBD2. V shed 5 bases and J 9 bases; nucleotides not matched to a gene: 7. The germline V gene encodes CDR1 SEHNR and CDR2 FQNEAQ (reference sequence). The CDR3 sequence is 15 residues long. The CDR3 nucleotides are TGTGCCAGCAGCGCCCCGGGACTAGCGGGAAGTGAGCAGTTCTTC. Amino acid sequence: CASSAPGLAGSEQFF.

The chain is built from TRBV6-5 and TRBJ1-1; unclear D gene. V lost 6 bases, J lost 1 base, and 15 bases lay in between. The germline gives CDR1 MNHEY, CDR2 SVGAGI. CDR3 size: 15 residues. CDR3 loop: CASSPRSAGNTEAFF. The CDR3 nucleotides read TGTGCCAGCAGCCCCAGGTCCGCGGGGAACACTGAAGCTTTCTTT.

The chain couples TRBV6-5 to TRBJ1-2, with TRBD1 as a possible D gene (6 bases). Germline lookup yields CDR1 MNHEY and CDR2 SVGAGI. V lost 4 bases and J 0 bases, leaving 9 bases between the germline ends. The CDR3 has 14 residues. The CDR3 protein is CASSLAGANYGYTF. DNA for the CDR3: TGTGCCAGCAGTTTAGCAGGGGCTAACTATGGCTACACCTTC.

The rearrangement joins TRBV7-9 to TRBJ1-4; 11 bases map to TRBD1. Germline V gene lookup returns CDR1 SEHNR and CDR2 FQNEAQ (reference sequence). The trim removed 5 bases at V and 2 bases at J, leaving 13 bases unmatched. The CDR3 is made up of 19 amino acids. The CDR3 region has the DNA TGTGCCAGCAGCACGCCCGGGACAGGGGGATATGGCACTAATGAAAAACTGTTTTTT. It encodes CASSTPGTGGYGTNEKLFF.

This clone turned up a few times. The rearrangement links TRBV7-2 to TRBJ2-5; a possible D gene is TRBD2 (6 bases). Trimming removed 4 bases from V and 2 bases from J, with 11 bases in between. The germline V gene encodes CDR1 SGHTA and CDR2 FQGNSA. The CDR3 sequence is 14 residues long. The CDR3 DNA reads TGTGCCAGCAGCTCTCTAGCGTGGCAAGAGACCCAGTACTTC. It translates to CASSSLAWQETQYF.

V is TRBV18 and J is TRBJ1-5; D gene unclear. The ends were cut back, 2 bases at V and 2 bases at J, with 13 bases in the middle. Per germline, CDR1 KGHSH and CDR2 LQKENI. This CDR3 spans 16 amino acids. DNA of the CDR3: TGTGCCAGCTCACCAGTATCGCGACCTGGCAATCAGCCCCAGCATTTT. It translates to CASSPVSRPGNQPQHF.

CDR3 in amino acids: CASSFFTSSSYNSPLHF. The CDR3 DNA reads TGTGCCAGCAGCTTTTTTACGTCCAGCTCCTATAATTCACCCCTCCACTTT. The chain couples TRBV7-2 to TRBJ1-6; D unresolved. V lost 3 bases and J lost 0, with 12 bases in between. Per the germline V gene, CDR1 is SGHTA and CDR2 is FQGNSA. The CDR3 loop spans 17 amino acids.

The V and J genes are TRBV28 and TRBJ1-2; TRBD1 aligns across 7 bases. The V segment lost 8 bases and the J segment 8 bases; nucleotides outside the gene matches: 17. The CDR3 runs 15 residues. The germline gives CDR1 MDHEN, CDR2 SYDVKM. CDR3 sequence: CASLPSLGQPQGYTF. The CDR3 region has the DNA TGTGCCAGCCTTCCCTCATTGGGACAGCCCCAGGGCTACACCTTC.

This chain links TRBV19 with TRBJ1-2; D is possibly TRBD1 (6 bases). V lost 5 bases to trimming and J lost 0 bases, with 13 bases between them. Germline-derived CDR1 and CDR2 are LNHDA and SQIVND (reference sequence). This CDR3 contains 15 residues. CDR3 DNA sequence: TGTGCCAGTAGTTTAAGACAGGAGGCTAACTATGGCTACACCTTC. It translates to CASSLRQEANYGYTF.

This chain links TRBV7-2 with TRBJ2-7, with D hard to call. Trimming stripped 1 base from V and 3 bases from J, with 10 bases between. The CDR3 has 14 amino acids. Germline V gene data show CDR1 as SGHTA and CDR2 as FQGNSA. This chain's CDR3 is CASSLVRQHYEQYF. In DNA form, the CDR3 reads TGTGCCAGCAGCTTAGTGCGGCAGCACTACGAGCAGTACTTC.